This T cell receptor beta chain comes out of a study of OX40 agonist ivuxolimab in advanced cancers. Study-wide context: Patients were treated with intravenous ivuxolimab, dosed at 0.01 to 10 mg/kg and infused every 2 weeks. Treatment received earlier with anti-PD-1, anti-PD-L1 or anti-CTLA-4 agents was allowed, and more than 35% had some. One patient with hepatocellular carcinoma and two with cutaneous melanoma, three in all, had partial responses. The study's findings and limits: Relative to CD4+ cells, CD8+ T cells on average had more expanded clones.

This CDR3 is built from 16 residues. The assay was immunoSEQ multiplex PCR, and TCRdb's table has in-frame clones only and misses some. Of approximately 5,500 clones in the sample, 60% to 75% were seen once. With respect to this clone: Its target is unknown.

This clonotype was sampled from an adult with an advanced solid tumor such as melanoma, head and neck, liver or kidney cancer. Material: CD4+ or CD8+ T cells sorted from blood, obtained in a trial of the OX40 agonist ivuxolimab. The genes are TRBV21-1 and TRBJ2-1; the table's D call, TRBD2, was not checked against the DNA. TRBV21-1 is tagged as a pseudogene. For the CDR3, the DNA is TGTGCCAGCAGCAATACCTCAGCGGGTGATTACAATGAGCAGTTCTTC. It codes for CASSNTSAGDYNEQFF.